This T cell receptor (beta chain) was identified in a study of blood T cell repertoires in COVID-19. Study as a whole: There were acute and convalescent COVID-19 samples, and they came from the United States, Italy and Spain. Sources were T cells, B-cell-depleted T cells, or PBMCs; the material itself was cDNA or gDNA.

The table came from immunoSEQ multiplex PCR; TCRdb's copy has only in-frame clones and leaves some out. The table lists some 240,000 clones, roughly 85% of them singletons. Trimming took off 2 bases at V and 6 bases at J, with 5 bases between the two ends. Germline V lookup: CDR1 SGHTA, CDR2 FQGNSA. The CDR3 has 12 residues. The Seattle patients joined while their infection was active and were tracked longitudinally afterward. This clonotype was obtained from a woman in her 70s with COVID-19, enrolled during active disease. The material sequenced was peripheral blood. The chain links TRBV7-2 to TRBJ1-5; no firm D call. DNA for the CDR3: TGTGCCAGCAGCTTAACGGGTCAGCCCCAGCATTTT. This sequence encodes CASSLTGQPQHF.